A selection of T cell receptor beta chains follows, all from one sample in a study of CD8 T cells in ankylosing spondylitis. From the 5' RACE reads, TCRdb called clonotypes with MiXCR, one entry per CDR3 protein. This sample carries around 250,000 distinct CDR3 sequences, roughly 32% of them seen once, and the ten largest clones take around 4%. Sequencing input: blood, either unsorted or a sorted T cell fraction (not recorded which). These receptors all come from a male donor with ankylosing spondylitis or in good health (not recorded which). The CDR3 runs from the conserved cysteine through the conserved F or W. A D gene is named only where the DNA matches it firmly. Some rows have no size entry. The others give once, few or many, or a class for an expanded clone.

TRBD1,many,TRBV20-1,TRBJ2-5,11,TGCAGTGCGTCCGGGACAGGCACCGTCTACTTC,CSASGTGTVYF
TRBD1,-,TRBV7-3,TRBJ2-3,16,TGTGCCAGCAGCCCTCGGACAGGGCTGCTCACAGATACGCAGTATTTT,CASSPRTGLLTDTQYF
-,-,TRBV15,TRBJ2-7,14,TGTGCCACCAGCGTCCGGGACTCGGCCTACGAGCAGTACTTC,CATSVRDSAYEQYF
-,-,TRBV15,TRBJ2-7,13,TGTGCCACCAGCAGAGATACGGCCTACGAGCAGTACTTC,CATSRDTAYEQYF
TRBD1,-,TRBV5-1,TRBJ2-3,14,TGCGCCAGCAGCGGGGGACAGGTAGAAGATACGCAGTATTTT,CASSGGQVEDTQYF
TRBD1,few,TRBV27,TRBJ1-2,10,TGTGCCAGCACCGGACAGGGATACACCTTC,CASTGQGYTF
-,-,TRBV7-6,TRBJ1-6,15,TGTGCCAGCAGCCCATCCCGGGGGGGGGATTCACCCCTCCACTTT,CASSPSRGGDSPLHF
-,-,TRBV10-3,TRBJ2-7,15,TGTGCCATCAGCGAGCCGCCAGCCAGCTCCTACGAGCAGTACTTC,CAISEPPASSYEQYF
-,-,TRBV20-1,TRBJ2-1,17,TGCAGTGCTAGAGGCGACCTCCGGGACATCCTCTACAATGAGCAGTTCTTC,CSARGDLRDILYNEQFF
TRBD1,-,TRBV6-5,TRBJ1-6,15,TGTGCCAGCAGTTACGGGGGACAGGGGGCTTCACCCCTCCACTTT,CASSYGGQGASPLHF
TRBD1,-,TRBV20-1,TRBJ1-1,15,TGCAGTGCTAGAGATACAGGGGGCATGAACACTGAAGCTTTCTTT,CSARDTGGMNTEAFF
TRBD1,few,TRBV6-1,TRBJ2-7,14,TGTGCCAGTGGTGGGGGGACAGGGTCCTACGAGCAGTACTTC,CASGGGTGSYEQYF
TRBD2,-,TRBV3-1,TRBJ2-4,19,TGTGCCACCTCCCCACAACCGACTAGCGGGGGGGGTACCAAAAACATTCAGTACTTC,CATSPQPTSGGGTKNIQYF
-,-,TRBV5-5,TRBJ1-1,16,TGTGCCAGCAGCCGGCAGGTTTCAGCGGGGCCCACTGAAGCTTTCTTT,CASSRQVSAGPTEAFF
TRBD2,few,TRBV20-1,TRBJ2-3,14,TGCAGTACACTAGCGGGGGGGATGACAGATACGCAGTATTTT,CSTLAGGMTDTQYF
TRBD1,-,TRBV5-5,TRBJ2-7,14,TGTGCCAGCAGCTCTTACGGGACAGGGACCGAGCAGTACTTC,CASSSYGTGTEQYF
-,-,TRBV21-1,TRBJ2-7,15,TGTGCCAGCAGCTCGACCGTACAGGGACCCTACGAGCAGTACTTC,CASSSTVQGPYEQYF
TRBD2,few,TRBV7-2,TRBJ2-1,14,TGTGCCAGCGAGACGGGGGGGCTGGGAAATGAGCAGTTCTTC,CASETGGLGNEQFF